Presented here are 9 T cell receptor beta chains from one specimen sequenced in a study of shared T cell receptors in the human thymus (dated by TCRdb to the early 2020s). The method was the immunoSEQ multiplex PCR assay. TCRdb re-hosts the immuneACCESS table, in-frame sequences only. Its copies lack some clones; in the studies checked, an unresolved V gene accounts for under half of them, and the cause for the rest is not known. Present in this sample are 500,000 to 550,000 clones, about four fifths of which were seen just once. More than 0.01% of the sample comes from the top ten. These data also formed part of another study, on human thymus T cells.

Sequencing was carried out using thymocytes. Receptor source: a boy under two years old with a congenital heart defect. Donor details come from another sample of the same person, matched by shared clones.

In the case of this clone: Compared with germline, one end of the junction differs, possibly owing to a read error. The rearrangement links TRBV7-7 to TRBJ2-5; TRBD2 aligns across 13 bases. Germline CDR1 is SSHAT and CDR2 is FNYEAQ (reference sequence). The CDR3 covers 16 residues. This CDR3 is CASSPLAGGFGETQYF. The CDR3 coding sequence is TGTGCTAGCAGCCCACTAGCGGGAGGGTTCGGTGAGACCCAGTACTTC.

The V call is TRBV7-6, the J call TRBJ2-3; D remains ambiguous. V shed 5 bases and J shed 4 bases, with 4 bases lying between them. This CDR3 comprises 11 residues. The germline CDR1 and CDR2 sequences are SGHVS and FNYEAQ. DNA of the CDR3: TGTGCCAGCAGCCCCGCAGATACGCAGTATTTT. Translation gives CASSPADTQYF.

The rearrangement uses TRBV7-9 and TRBJ1-1; 8 bases map to TRBD1. Looked up from germline, CDR1 is SEHNR and CDR2 is FQNEAQ (reference sequence). J was trimmed by 4 bases and V by 5 bases; bases with no gene match: 9. This CDR3 contains 15 residues. CDR3 in DNA: TGTGCCAGCAGCCCCACAACAGGGGGAGGCACTGAAGCTTTCTTT. It yields the protein CASSPTTGGGTEAFF.

The V call is TRBV6-6, the J call TRBJ2-3, with D tentatively TRBD1 (5 bases). Trimming took off 0 bases at V and 3 bases at J, with 10 bases between the two ends. The CDR3 spans 15 residues. Germline-derived CDR1 and CDR2 are MNHNY and SVGAGI (reference sequence). The chain's CDR3 is CASSYSQDGTDTQYF. CDR3 nucleotides: TGTGCCAGCAGTTACTCACAGGACGGGACAGATACGCAGTATTTT.

This chain links TRBV6-5 with TRBJ1-1; TRBD1 agrees at 7 bases. The germline CDR1 and CDR2 sequences are MNHEY and SVGAGI. This CDR3 is 14 amino acids long. J was trimmed by 1 base and V by 6 bases; bases with no gene match: 5. The CDR3: CASSPTGRNTEAFF. CDR3 DNA sequence: TGTGCCAGCAGCCCGACAGGGAGGAACACTGAAGCTTTCTTT.

This chain connects TRBV4-3 to TRBJ2-7; weak D call: TRBD1 (5 bases). Trimming stripped 4 bases from V and 0 bases from J, with 19 bases between. In germline, CDR1 is LGHNA, CDR2 YSLEER. The CDR3 contains 17 residues. The CDR3 nucleotides are TGCGCCAGCAGCCCCTTCCTCTCGAGCGACAGCTCCTACGAGCAGTACTTC. Translating gives CASSPFLSSDSSYEQYF.

Only a few counts were recorded for this clone. The chain links TRBV2 to TRBJ1-5; D ambiguous. The CDR3 has 15 residues. Germline values: CDR1 SNHLY, CDR2 FYNNEI. Trimming pared 8 bases from V and 7 bases from J, leaving 21 bases between. The CDR3 is CASGLRGGWNQPQHF. The CDR3 region has the DNA TGTGCCAGCGGACTACGAGGAGGGTGGAACCAGCCCCAGCATTTT.

The chain combines TRBV2 with TRBJ2-1, with 11 nucleotides matching TRBD2. There are 17 residues in the CDR3. V dropped 4 bases and J dropped 7; count of bases not matched to a gene: 12. The V gene's germline CDR1 is SNHLY and CDR2 FYNNEI. For the CDR3, the DNA is TGTGCCAGCAGTGTTGCCACACTAGCGGGAGAGGGGAATGAGCAGTTCTTC. It is translated as CASSVATLAGEGNEQFF.

This chain links TRBV7-9 with TRBJ2-7; TRBD2 matches at 10 bases. The CDR3 totals 17 residues. V dropped 0 bases and J dropped 3; count of bases not matched to a gene: 8. Germline V gene lookup returns CDR1 SEHNR and CDR2 FQNEAQ (reference sequence). The CDR3 is CASSLAPGTSDIYEQYF. The CDR3, as DNA: TGTGCCAGCAGCTTAGCGCCTGGGACTAGCGACATCTACGAGCAGTACTTC.